These T cell receptor beta chains were read from a single sample in a study of identical twins. TCRdb fed the 5' RACE reads into MiXCR, producing one record per CDR3 protein. Of about 520,000 distinct CDR3 sequences in the sample, less than 25% are singletons; the top ten hold around 0.9%. These data were also reused for a study on T cells expressing NK-cell markers.

The sequencing input was CD4+ T cells sorted from blood. These receptors originate from a woman under 30 in good health. Both conserved end residues are part of each CDR3.

J gene,V gene,CDR3 protein
TRBJ2-1,TRBV5-4,CASSLLSDSQFF
TRBJ1-5,TRBV12-3/TRBV12-4,CASSLRWGGGGQPQHF
TRBJ1-1,TRBV4-1,CASSRSNTGTANTEAFF
TRBJ1-2,TRBV11-2,CASSLDLGRSYGYTF
TRBJ2-7,TRBV3-1,CASSWASGYEQYF
TRBJ2-2,TRBV10-3,CAISDPLAGQGELFF
TRBJ2-3,TRBV3-1,CASSQGKDTQYF
TRBJ2-7,TRBV20-1,CSARPAEPKAYEQYF
TRBJ1-2,TRBV6-1,CASSEGRDRNGYTF
TRBJ2-3,TRBV3-1,CASSQDAQVRDTQYF
TRBJ2-5,TRBV24-1,CATSDSRQGGETQYF
TRBJ2-1,TRBV19,CAISRDTSYNEQFF
TRBJ2-5,TRBV7-2,CASSPTAGWGTQYF
TRBJ2-7,TRBV29-1,CSVHTTREQYF
TRBJ2-1,TRBV5-1,CASSFGQGAWNEQFF
TRBJ2-3,TRBV20-1,CSAPSRDFTDTQYF